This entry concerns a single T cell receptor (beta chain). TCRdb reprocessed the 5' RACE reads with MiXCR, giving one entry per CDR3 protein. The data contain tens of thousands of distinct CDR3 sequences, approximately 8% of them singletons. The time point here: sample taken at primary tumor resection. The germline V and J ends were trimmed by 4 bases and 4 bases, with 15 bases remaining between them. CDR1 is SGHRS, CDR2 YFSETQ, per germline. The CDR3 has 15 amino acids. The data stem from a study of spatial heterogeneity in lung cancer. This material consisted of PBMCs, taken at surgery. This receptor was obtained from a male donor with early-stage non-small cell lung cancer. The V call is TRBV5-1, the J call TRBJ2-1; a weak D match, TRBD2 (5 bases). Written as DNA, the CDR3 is TGCGCCAGCAGCGCGGGCCCTGGCGGGTACAATGAGCAGTTCTTC. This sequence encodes CASSAGPGGYNEQFF.